The 17 T cell receptor beta chains reported below all come from one sample, sequenced in a study of human T cells and chemical hapten exposure. Time point here: patch test 1, 2 weeks after DPC sensitization. Specified treatment: therapeutic diphenylcyclopropenone sensitization with weekly scalp DPC. TCRdb redid the calling of the RACE reads with MiXCR, one entry per CDR3 protein. The sample contains about 71,000 distinct CDR3 sequences, around 10% of which appear only once. Sample: whole blood, taken in connection with sensitization to the hapten diphenylcyclopropenone (DPC). The receptors originated from a woman in her thirties or forties with alopecia areata. Some clones in this sample may be carry-over from other donors' samples.

This clonotype has more than one count but fewer than ten. The chain couples TRBV11-3 to TRBJ1-1; 7 bases fit TRBD1. The V gene end was trimmed by 1 base and the J gene end by 6 bases; junction bases not matched to a gene: 2. The germline CDR1 and CDR2 sequences are SGHNT and YENEEA. The CDR3 has 13 amino acids. The CDR3 loop is CASSLGGGSEAFF. The DNA for the CDR3 is TGTGCCAGCAGCTTAGGAGGGGGCTCTGAAGCTTTCTTT. The whole variable domain, remainder taken from reference TRBV11-3 and TRBJ1-1, is EAGVVQSPRYKIIEKKQPVAFWCNPISGHNTLYWYLQNLGQGPELLIRYENEEAVDDSQLPKDRFSAERLKGVDSTLKIQPAELGDSAVYLCASSLGGGSEAFFGQGTRLTVV.

The rearrangement joins TRBV6-2 or TRBV6-3 to TRBJ2-1; a weak D match, TRBD2 (5 bases). The CDR3 loop spans 17 amino acids. Germline V gene sequence: CDR1 MNHEY, CDR2 SVGEGT. With 5 bases removed from V and 4 bases from J, the gap between germline ends came to 21 bases. CDR3 amino acids: CASSTTSGNEPYNEQFF. CDR3 in DNA: TGTGCCAGCAGTACCACTTCCGGGAACGAACCTTACAATGAGCAGTTCTTC.

This clonotype was counted many times. CDR3 protein: CASSPRWGFGAQETQYF. The CDR3, as DNA: TGCGCCAGCAGCCCCAGGTGGGGGTTTGGGGCCCAAGAGACCCAGTACTTC. V is TRBV4-3 and J is TRBJ2-5; either TRBD1 or TRBD2 may fit D (5 bases each). The CDR3 consists of 17 residues. Deletions cut 4 bases from V and 1 base from J, with 19 bases between. Germline CDR1 and CDR2: LGHNA and YSLEER.

The chain carries TRBV29-1 and TRBJ2-7; TRBD2 matches at 7 bases. Germline CDR1 and CDR2: SQVTM and ANQGSEA. The CDR3 covers 12 residues. Trimming at V came to 7 bases and at J to 2 bases, leaving 5 bases not matched to a gene. The CDR3 region is CSAGGAAYEQYF. CDR3 sequence (DNA): TGCAGCGCGGGGGGTGCGGCCTACGAGCAGTACTTC.

A note on this clonotype: A much larger clone is a single base away; this may be a read error. This chain links TRBV29-1 with TRBJ1-2; D is perhaps TRBD1 (5 bases). The CDR3 spans 14 residues. V was clipped by 4 bases and J by 3 bases, with 15 bases between them. Per germline, CDR1 SQVTM and CDR2 ANQGSEA. As DNA, the CDR3 is TGCAGCGTTGTATGGTCAATGGGGGACTATGGCTACACCTTC. Amino acids: CSVVWSMGDYGYTF.

This chain uses TRBV7-2 with TRBJ2-7; D not resolved. CDR1 is SGHTA and CDR2 is FQGNSA in the germline V gene. The CDR3 is 13 residues long. Trimming left V 1 base short and J 4 bases short, with 8 bases between. CDR3 protein: CASSLEAMYEQYF. The CDR3 bases are TGTGCCAGCAGCTTAGAAGCTATGTACGAGCAGTACTTC.

This chain joins TRBV7-9 and TRBJ2-5; TRBD1 or TRBD2 may be the D gene (5 bases each). The CDR3 spans 15 residues. Trimming removed 1 base from V and 1 base from J, with 10 bases in between. In germline, CDR1 is SEHNR, CDR2 FQNEAQ (reference sequence). The CDR3 spells CASSLGDGAQETQYF. In nucleotides, the CDR3 is TGTGCCAGCAGCTTAGGGGACGGGGCCCAAGAGACCCAGTACTTC.

As for this clonotype: A single base separates this from a much larger clone, so it may be a read error. The chain carries TRBV6-1 and TRBJ1-6; no reliable D call. The V gene's germline CDR1 is MNHNS and CDR2 SASEGT. This CDR3 spans 17 amino acids. V lost 5 bases, J lost 0 bases, and 14 bases lay in between. The DNA of the CDR3 is TGTGCCAGCAGTTCTCCTGACCGGAGCTCCTATAATTCACCCCTCCACTTT. Its protein product is CASSSPDRSSYNSPLHF.

In this sample, this clonotype turned up many times. The chain has TRBV28 and TRBJ2-7; 11 bases agree with TRBD2. The CDR3 has 16 residues. In germline, CDR1 is MDHEN, CDR2 SYDVKM. With 2 bases clipped from V and 13 bases from J, the junction kept 16 bases outside the gene matches. CDR3 coding DNA: TGTGCCAGCAGTTTAACAGAGACTAGCGGGACCAAGAGCGTCTACTTC. Protein sequence: CASSLTETSGTKSVYF.

This clonotype was observed at least ten times. This chain connects TRBV28 to TRBJ1-1, with unresolved D. Germline assignment: CDR1 MDHEN and CDR2 SYDVKM. The CDR3 covers 14 residues. V dropped 3 bases and J dropped 4 bases, with 12 bases sitting between them. The CDR3 here is CASSFRPISTEAFF. The DNA for the CDR3 is TGTGCCAGCAGTTTTAGGCCAATAAGCACTGAAGCTTTCTTT. The variable domain in full, completed from reference TRBV28 and TRBJ1-1, reads DVKVTQSSRYLVKRTGEKVFLECVQDMDHENMFWYRQDPGLGLRLIYFSYDVKMKEKGDIPEGYSVSREKKERFSLILESASTNQTSMYLCASSFRPISTEAFFGQGTRLTVV.

Concerning this clonotype: A read error may be the cause here, since a much bigger clone is one base away. No conserved phenylalanine or tryptophan ends this CDR3, so it is likely a read error. This chain joins TRBV20-1 and TRBJ1-5; D is unclear. V lost 1 base to trimming and J lost 6 bases, with 13 bases between them. The CDR3 contains 14 residues. Germline V gene sequence: CDR1 DFQATT, CDR2 SNEGSKA (reference sequence). CDR3 protein: CSARVTGKPQPQHS. The DNA for the CDR3 is TGCAGTGCTAGAGTGACTGGGAAACCTCAGCCCCAGCATTCT.

This clonotype was detected many times. This rearrangement joins TRBV11-3 to TRBJ2-3; TRBD2 matches 12 bases. This CDR3 contains 16 residues. Trimming took 1 base from V and 2 from J; bases not matched to a gene: 1. CDR1 and CDR2 (germline): SGHNT, YENEEA. The CDR3 sequence is CASSLGTSGATDTQYF. CDR3 nucleotide sequence: TGTGCCAGCAGCTTAGGGACTAGCGGGGCCACAGATACGCAGTATTTT.

This clonotype was counted at least ten times. The chain is built from TRBV10-3 and TRBJ2-2; the D gene is possibly TRBD2 (6 bases). The CDR3 spans 15 residues. Germline-derived CDR1 and CDR2 are ENHRY and SYGVKD. Trimming took 4 bases from V and 4 from J, leaving 13 bases between them. This CDR3 is CAISGTMEGTGELFF. Written as DNA, the CDR3 is TGTGCCATCAGTGGGACGATGGAGGGCACCGGGGAGCTGTTTTTT.

This clonotype has just a few counts. The V gene is TRBV5-6, the J gene TRBJ2-7; possible D gene TRBD1, 6 bases. Germline lookup yields CDR1 SGHDT and CDR2 YYEEEE. V dropped 4 bases and J dropped 0 bases, with 14 bases sitting between them. CDR3 size: 15 residues. The CDR3 region is CASSGGQRASYEQYF. In DNA, the CDR3 is TGTGCCAGCAGCGGCGGACAGCGAGCCTCCTACGAGCAGTACTTC.

This clonotype came up many times. This chain connects TRBV7-9 to TRBJ1-2; the match to TRBD1 covers 7 bases. V lost 4 bases, J lost 4 bases, and 3 bases stayed unmatched. Germline V CDR1 and CDR2: SEHNR, FQNEAQ (reference sequence). This CDR3 region has 13 residues. The DNA of the CDR3 is TGTGCCAGCAGCTCAGGGGGGACCTATGGCTACACCTTC. It translates to CASSSGGTYGYTF.

The chain links TRBV28 to TRBJ1-2; D is uncertain. Trimming cost V 2 bases and J 4 bases, with 11 bases left between them. This CDR3 spans 14 amino acids. Germline assignment: CDR1 MDHEN and CDR2 SYDVKM. In DNA form, the CDR3 reads TGTGCCAGCAGTTTAGATTTCGAGCGCTATGGCTACACCTTC. Translating it yields CASSLDFERYGYTF.

There are a few counts of this clonotype. V is TRBV10-3 and J is TRBJ2-2; D is unclear. Trimming removed 0 bases from V and 6 bases from J, with 14 bases in between. CDR3 length: 16 residues. CDR1 and CDR2 from the germline V gene are ENHRY and SYGVKD. The CDR3: CAISESNFQVAGELFF. CDR3 DNA sequence: TGTGCCATCAGTGAGTCTAACTTTCAAGTGGCCGGGGAGCTGTTTTTT.